These 27 T cell receptor beta chains came from one sample sequenced in a study of cytomegalovirus exposure and HLA in healthy donors. The PCR had 60 Vbeta and 13 Jbeta primers. Libraries were prepared by immunoSEQ multiplex PCR; TCRdb keeps only in-frame clonotypes and omits some of them. The clone table shows roughly 120,000 clones, with the ten largest holding 3.7%. The sample comprised PBMCs. Receptor source: a man under 40 in good health and CMV-seronegative.

CDR3 protein: CASSYAGWSDTQYF. As DNA, the CDR3 is TGTGCCAGCAGTTACGCGGGGTGGTCAGATACGCAGTATTTT. The chain couples TRBV6-5 to TRBJ2-3; weak D call: TRBD2 (6 bases). Germline-derived CDR1 and CDR2 are MNHEY and SVGAGI. Trimming took off 2 bases at V and 4 bases at J, with 10 bases between the two ends. The CDR3 sequence is 14 residues long.

According to its frequency, this clone is large. The V gene is TRBV21-1, the J gene TRBJ1-3; TRBD1 is the table's D call and was not checked against the DNA. TRBV21-1 is reported as a pseudogene. The CDR3 is 18 residues long. CDR3 loop: CASSKAPSLGQFSNTIYF. The CDR3 bases are TGTGCCAGCAGCAAAGCGCCTTCTTTGGGCCAGTTCTCAAACACCATATATTTT.

The chain combines TRBV2 with TRBJ2-5; D may be TRBD2 (5 bases). V was clipped by 3 bases and J by 7 bases, with 6 bases between them. The length of the CDR3 is 11 residues. Germline loops: CDR1 SNHLY, CDR2 FYNNEI. For the CDR3, the DNA is TGTGCCAGCAGTGATGGAGGGACCCAGTACTTC. As protein: CASSDGGTQYF.

Turning to this clone: In the same sample, other DNA sequences code for this CDR3. This chain joins TRBV7-9 and TRBJ1-2; D gene unclear. The CDR3 loop spans 15 amino acids. V gave up 1 base and J gave up 8 bases, with 17 bases separating them. CDR1 and CDR2 from the germline V gene are SEHNR and FQNEAQ (reference sequence). The CDR3 DNA sequence: TGTGCCAGCAGCTTAGATGCGGGCCGCCCGGGAGGCTACACCTTC. It translates to CASSLDAGRPGGYTF.

V usage is TRBV11-2 and J usage is TRBJ1-2, with 8 positions matching TRBD1. Per the germline V gene, CDR1 is SGHAT and CDR2 is FQNNGV. The length of the CDR3 is 15 residues. With V trimmed by 5 bases and J by 3 bases, 8 bases remained unmatched. Written as DNA, the CDR3 is TGTGCCAGCAGCCCTGTTCCAGGGGGCCACTATGGCTACACCTTC. This encodes CASSPVPGGHYGYTF.

The rearrangement joins TRBV27 to TRBJ2-7; 13 positions match TRBD2. The CDR3 runs 16 residues. Germline V gene sequence: CDR1 MNHEY, CDR2 SMNVEV (reference sequence). After removal of 2 bases from V and 2 bases from J, the junction contained 3 bases not matched to a gene. This CDR3 reads CASSLVLAGGPYEQYF. DNA of the CDR3: TGTGCCAGCAGTTTAGTACTAGCGGGGGGGCCCTACGAGCAGTACTTC.

The rearrangement links TRBV27 to TRBJ2-7; 7 bases line up with TRBD1. This CDR3 comprises 14 residues. Germline lookup yields CDR1 MNHEY and CDR2 SMNVEV (reference sequence). V shed 5 bases, J shed 5 bases, and the junction held 9 bases outside the gene matches. The CDR3 DNA is TGTGCCAGCAGTACGATCAGGGGGTGGGACGAGCAGTACTTC. Its translation is CASSTIRGWDEQYF.

The chain carries TRBV19 and TRBJ2-7; weak D call: TRBD1 (6 bases). Germline CDR1 reads LNHDA; CDR2 reads SQIVND (reference sequence). The length of the CDR3 is 13 residues. V was pared by 5 bases and J by 6 bases, with 14 bases between. CDR3 in DNA: TGTGCCAGTAGTTTATCAGGGGTAGGCGAGCAGTACTTC. This encodes CASSLSGVGEQYF. Filled out from reference TRBV19 and TRBJ2-7, the complete variable domain reads DGGITQSPKYLFRKEGQNVTLSCEQNLNHDAMYWYRQDPGQGLRLIYYSQIVNDFQKGDIAEGYSVSREKKESFPLTVTSAQKNPTAFYLCASSLSGVGEQYFGPGTRLTVT.

The J gene is TRBJ2-3, the V gene TRBV7-6; D remains ambiguous. The length of the CDR3 is 15 residues. V lost 1 base, J lost 2 bases, and 10 bases lay in between. In germline, CDR1 is SGHVS, CDR2 FNYEAQ. The CDR3 coding sequence is TGTGCCAGCAGCTTAGAGAACGGGTTCACAGATACGCAGTATTTT. This sequence encodes CASSLENGFTDTQYF.

The chain recombines TRBV6-1 with TRBJ2-7; 8 positions agree with TRBD2. CDR1 is MNHNS and CDR2 is SASEGT in the germline V gene. The CDR3 length is 17 residues. After removal of 3 bases from V and 3 bases from J, the junction contained 13 bases not matched to a gene. CDR3 in amino acids: CASSEYVAGGTHYEQYF. The CDR3 nucleotides read TGTGCCAGCAGTGAGTATGTGGCGGGGGGCACGCACTACGAGCAGTACTTC.

The chain has TRBV30 and TRBJ2-3, with 10 positions matching TRBD1. There are 15 residues in the CDR3. CDR1 is GTSNPN, CDR2 SVGIG, per germline (reference sequence). V was pared by 3 bases and J by 6 bases, with 9 bases of the junction left unmatched. The CDR3 loop is CAWRGGQGNFDTQYF. As DNA, the CDR3 is TGTGCCTGGAGGGGGGGACAGGGGAACTTCGATACGCAGTATTTT.

The chain couples TRBV5-1 to TRBJ1-1; TRBD1 is a possible D gene (6 bases). Germline loops: CDR1 SGHRS, CDR2 YFSETQ. V lost 0 bases to trimming and J lost 5 bases, with 14 bases between them. The CDR3 is 15 amino acids. This chain's CDR3 is CASSLAPGAVTEAFF. In DNA, the CDR3 is TGCGCCAGCAGCTTGGCGCCAGGGGCAGTTACTGAAGCTTTCTTT. Full variable domain (remainder filled in from reference TRBV5-1 and TRBJ1-1): KAGVTQTPRYLIKTRGQQVTLSCSPISGHRSVSWYQQTPGQGLQFLFEYFSETQRNKGNFPGRFSGRQFSNSRSEMNVSTLELGDSALYLCASSLAPGAVTEAFFGQGTRLTVV.

The chain joins TRBV7-2 to TRBJ2-5; D is ambiguous. Trimming cost V 7 bases and J 4 bases, with 13 bases left between them. CDR1 SGHTA and CDR2 FQGNSA come from the germline V gene. The CDR3 runs to 13 residues. DNA of the CDR3: TGTGCCAGCACCCTCTCCCTCGGAGAGACCCAGTACTTC. It is translated as CASTLSLGETQYF.

The chain recombines TRBV16 with TRBJ1-2, with a weak D call TRBD1 (5 bases). The ends were cut back, 4 bases at V and 0 bases at J, with 21 bases in the middle. The CDR3 extends over 18 amino acids. In germline, CDR1 is KGHSY, CDR2 FQNENV. CDR3 in DNA: TGTGCCAGCAGCCCTTTCGAATCTTCGGACATAACTAACTATGGCTACACCTTC. The encoded protein is CASSPFESSDITNYGYTF.

The chain recombines TRBV13 with TRBJ2-7, with 9 bases identical to TRBD1. There are 13 residues in the CDR3. Germline values: CDR1 PRHDT, CDR2 FYEKMQ (reference sequence). V was pared by 5 bases and J by 6 bases, with 5 bases of the junction left unmatched. CDR3 DNA sequence: TGTGCCAGCAGCCGAGGGACAGGGTTCGAGCAGTACTTC. Its protein product is CASSRGTGFEQYF.

This rearrangement joins TRBV6-5 to TRBJ1-3; D remains unclear. Trimming removed 5 bases from V and 4 bases from J, with 12 bases in between. The CDR3 sequence is 14 residues long. CDR1 is MNHEY, CDR2 SVGAGI, per germline. The CDR3 loop reads CASSIGSQGNTIYF. The CDR3 DNA is TGTGCCAGCAGTATCGGGTCTCAGGGAAACACCATATATTTT.

CDR3 amino acids: CASSLMLAGRETQYF. Written as DNA, the CDR3 is TGTGCCAGCAGCTTAATGCTAGCGGGACGGGAGACCCAGTACTTC. V is TRBV11-2 and J is TRBJ2-5, with 9 positions matching TRBD2. V was clipped by 2 bases and J by 5 bases; unmatched bases: 6. Germline V gene data show CDR1 as SGHAT and CDR2 as FQNNGV. The CDR3 has 15 residues. The whole variable domain, filled in from reference TRBV11-2 and TRBJ2-5, reads EAGVAQSPRYKIIEKRQSVAFWCNPISGHATLYWYQQILGQGPKLLIQFQNNGVVDDSQLPKDRFSAERLKGVDSTLKIQPAKLEDSAVYLCASSLMLAGRETQYFGPGTRLLVL.

This chain uses TRBV2 with TRBJ1-5; D is possibly TRBD1 (6 bases). The CDR3 is made up of 16 amino acids. Germline-derived CDR1 and CDR2 are SNHLY and FYNNEI. Trimming pared 7 bases from V and 0 bases from J, leaving 16 bases between. As DNA, the CDR3 is TGTGCCAGCACTGTGACAGGCGCCAATAGCAATCAGCCCCAGCATTTT. This gives the protein CASTVTGANSNQPQHF.

The V call is TRBV27, the J call TRBJ1-1; no definite D call. The CDR3 has 17 amino acids. Trimming removed 1 base from V and 2 bases from J, with 17 bases in between. CDR1 and CDR2 from the germline V gene are MNHEY and SMNVEV (reference sequence). DNA of the CDR3: TGTGCCAGCAGTTTATGGCCCGCGGGGAGGGCTAACACTGAAGCTTTCTTT. Its translation is CASSLWPAGRANTEAFF.

The CDR3 here is CASSVGTMETQYF. CDR3 sequence (DNA): TGTGCCAGCAGTGTCGGGACAATGGAGACCCAGTACTTC. The chain combines TRBV6-1 with TRBJ2-5, with a tentative D call TRBD1 (6 bases). The CDR3 is made up of 13 amino acids. From germline, CDR1 is MNHNS and CDR2 SASEGT. V was shortened by 4 bases and J by 5 bases, with 11 bases between the two germline ends.

The V gene is TRBV2, the J gene TRBJ1-5; possible D gene TRBD1, 5 bases. Between the trimmed V and J ends, which lost 4 bases and 1 base, there was a span of 11 bases. In germline, CDR1 is SNHLY, CDR2 FYNNEI. This CDR3 is 15 amino acids long. CDR3 in amino acids: CASSAGWVSNQPQHF. DNA of the CDR3: TGTGCCAGCAGTGCAGGGTGGGTAAGCAATCAGCCCCAGCATTTT. The full variable domain, in which reference TRBV2 and TRBJ1-5 provide the parts outside the CDR3, is EPEVTQTPSHQVTQMGQEVILRCVPISNHLYFYWYRQILGQKVEFLVSFYNNEISEKSEIFDDQFSVERPDGSNFTLKIRSTKLEDSAMYFCASSAGWVSNQPQHFGDGTRLSIL.

The chain joins TRBV10-3 to TRBJ1-2, with 9 nucleotides matching TRBD1. Trimming took 7 bases from V and 6 from J; bases not matched to a gene: 6. The CDR3 spans 13 residues. The germline V gene has CDR1 ENHRY and CDR2 SYGVKD. CDR3 nucleotide sequence: TGTGCCATCATGGGGACAGGGAGGGATGGCTACACCTTC. This sequence encodes CAIMGTGRDGYTF.

The chain combines TRBV27 with TRBJ1-2; a possible D gene is TRBD1 (5 bases). Trimming cost V 8 bases and J 4 bases, with 17 bases left between them. Germline loops: CDR1 MNHEY, CDR2 SMNVEV (reference sequence). The CDR3 is 14 amino acids. The CDR3 spells CASAGSGLLYGYTF. CDR3 coding DNA: TGTGCCAGCGCCGGTTCGGGACTCCTCTATGGCTACACCTTC.

The V call is TRBV4-3, the J call TRBJ1-2; D might be TRBD1 (6 bases). Trimming pared 4 bases from V and 2 bases from J, leaving 11 bases between. The CDR3 has 14 amino acids. CDR1 and CDR2 from the germline V gene are LGHNA and YSLEER. CDR3 protein: CASSPGQPNYGYTF. DNA of the CDR3: TGCGCCAGCAGCCCCGGACAGCCAAACTATGGCTACACCTTC.

About this clone: A read error may produce the germline difference seen at one junction end. Additional DNA sequences in this sample encode the identical CDR3. The gene calls are TRBV7-3 and TRBJ1-6; D is undetermined. The CDR3 is 13 amino acids. The germline V gene has CDR1 SGHTA and CDR2 FQGTGA. CDR3 DNA sequence: TGTGCCAGCAGCACCACCGAGGGTTCACCCCTCCACTTC. Protein: CASSTTEGSPLHF. Together with reference TRBV7-3 and TRBJ1-6, the CDR3 gives the full variable domain: GAGVSQTPSNKVTEKGKYVELRCDPISGHTALYWYRQSLGQGPEFLIYFQGTGAADDSGLPNDRFFAVRPEGSVSTLKIQRTERGDSAVYLCASSTTEGSPLHFGNGTRLTVT.

V usage is TRBV4-1 and J usage is TRBJ1-2; D uncertain. The CDR3 runs 14 residues. Trimming cost V 0 bases and J 1 base, with 6 bases left between them. Germline CDR1 reads MGHRA; CDR2 reads YSYEKL. CDR3 amino acids: CASSQDRGNYGYTF. As DNA, the CDR3 is TGCGCCAGCAGCCAAGATCGAGGTAACTATGGCTACACCTTC.

The V call is TRBV6-1, the J call TRBJ2-2; D is uncertain. Germline CDR1 is MNHNS and CDR2 is SASEGT. The CDR3 is 13 amino acids. Between the trimmed V and J ends, which lost 10 bases and 2 bases, there was a span of 11 bases. CDR3 sequence (DNA): TGTGCCACCTCAAGACTCAACACCGGGGAGCTGTTTTTT. Translation gives CATSRLNTGELFF.